Following are 18 T cell receptor beta chains from one sample sequenced in a study of OX40 agonist ivuxolimab in advanced cancers. The data were produced by immunoSEQ multiplex PCR, yet TCRdb's version contains in-frame clones alone and is incomplete. Altogether roughly 100,000 clones are present, roughly 90% being singletons, with the ten largest covering about 3%. Material: CD4+ or CD8+ T cells sorted from blood, obtained in a trial of the OX40 agonist ivuxolimab. All receptors derive from an adult with an advanced solid tumor such as melanoma, head and neck, liver or kidney cancer.

The V call is TRBV27, the J call TRBJ2-1; possible D gene TRBD2, 6 bases. The CDR3 runs 13 residues. Trimming removed 5 bases from V and 4 bases from J, with 9 bases in between. Germline CDR1 reads MNHEY; CDR2 reads SMNVEV (reference sequence). CDR3 DNA sequence: TGTGCCAGCAGTCAAGGGACTTACAATGAGCAGTTCTTC. Amino acid sequence: CASSQGTYNEQFF.

A single count supports this clone. The chain has TRBV5-1 and TRBJ1-4, with unresolved D. This CDR3 is built from 17 residues. Germline V CDR1 and CDR2: SGHRS, YFSETQ. V lost 1 base to trimming and J lost 7 bases, with 20 bases between them. CDR3 nucleotides: TGCGCCAGCAGCTTGTCGGTGGAGGGCGGAGAACGTGAAAAACTGTTTTTT. Translating gives CASSLSVEGGEREKLFF.

The chain employs TRBV27 and TRBJ1-5; no reliable D call. Germline assignment: CDR1 MNHEY and CDR2 SMNVEV (reference sequence). V was trimmed by 6 bases and J by 6 bases, leaving 12 bases between them. The CDR3 extends over 13 amino acids. The CDR3 nucleotides are TGTGCCAGCAGCTCCAGGTTTGGTCAGCCCCAGCATTTT. Amino acid sequence: CASSSRFGQPQHF.

The V call is TRBV27, the J call TRBJ2-5; a possible D gene is TRBD2 (6 bases). This CDR3 has 13 amino acids. Trimming stripped 6 bases from V and 6 bases from J, with 14 bases between. Germline lookup yields CDR1 MNHEY and CDR2 SMNVEV (reference sequence). The CDR3 DNA follows: TGTGCCAGCAGCCCACAAGGACTACAGACCCAGTACTTC. Protein sequence: CASSPQGLQTQYF.

The V gene is TRBV29-1, the J gene TRBJ2-3; no firm D call. Trimming stripped 2 bases from V and 5 bases from J, with 17 bases between. The CDR3 is 15 residues long. The germline gives CDR1 SQVTM, CDR2 ANQGSEA. CDR3 loop: CSVEWLGPGKDTQYF. The CDR3 coding sequence is TGCAGCGTTGAATGGCTTGGTCCGGGTAAAGATACGCAGTATTTT.

The V and J genes are TRBV6-4 and TRBJ2-7, with TRBD1 matching over 8 bases. From germline, CDR1 is MRHNA and CDR2 SNTAGT. The ends lost 8 bases at V and 1 base at J; junction bases unmatched: 7. The length of the CDR3 is 14 residues. CDR3 amino acids: CASPRTGSSYEQYF. The CDR3 DNA is TGTGCCAGCCCCAGGACAGGGTCTTCCTACGAGCAGTACTTC.

The chain joins TRBV23-1 to TRBJ2-1; D might be TRBD1 or TRBD2, each matching 5 bases. TRBV23-1 is given ORF status, its function remaining uncertain. The CDR3 covers 17 residues. V was pared by 10 bases and J by 0 bases, with 22 bases between. The DNA of the CDR3 is TGCGCCACCCTTGGGACGGGATCCTCAAGCTCCTACAATGAGCAGTTCTTC. Amino acids: CATLGTGSSSSYNEQFF.

This chain joins TRBV11-3 and TRBJ2-7, with D possibly called TRBD1 or TRBD2 (5 bases each). The V gene's germline CDR1 is SGHNT and CDR2 YENEEA. This CDR3 has 13 amino acids. The ends were cut back, 4 bases at V and 4 bases at J, with 11 bases in the middle. The CDR3: CASSSRDGYEQYF. CDR3 bases: TGTGCCAGCAGCTCCCGGGACGGATACGAGCAGTACTTC.

CDR3 in DNA: TGTGCCAGCAGTGAATTGGCAGACACCGGCTCCTACAATGAGCAGTTCTTC. This gives the protein CASSELADTGSYNEQFF. The chain uses TRBV6-1 and TRBJ2-1; D is uncertain. This CDR3 contains 17 residues. Germline CDR1 and CDR2: MNHNS and SASEGT. V lost 2 bases and J lost 0, with 14 bases in between.

There are a few counts of this clone. The chain uses TRBV19 and TRBJ1-1; perhaps TRBD1 as D (5 bases). The CDR3 runs to 16 residues. V lost 2 bases to trimming and J lost 0 bases, with 13 bases between them. Germline assignment: CDR1 LNHDA and CDR2 SQIVND (reference sequence). The CDR3 sequence is CASSIRGLGMNTEAFF. CDR3 sequence (DNA): TGTGCCAGTAGTATAAGGGGCCTGGGGATGAACACTGAAGCTTTCTTT.

The V and J genes are TRBV27 and TRBJ2-1; TRBD1 agrees at 11 bases. Germline V lookup: CDR1 MNHEY, CDR2 SMNVEV (reference sequence). There are 13 residues in the CDR3. V lost 1 base and J lost 10; bases outside the gene matches: 0. The chain's CDR3 is CASSLWDRGEQFF. The CDR3 region has the DNA TGTGCCAGCAGTTTATGGGACAGGGGGGAGCAGTTCTTC.

This clone was observed a handful of times. V usage is TRBV14 and J usage is TRBJ1-1; no definite D call. The CDR3 is made up of 11 amino acids. CDR1 and CDR2 (germline): SGHDN, FVKESK. Trimming cost V 4 bases and J 5 bases, with 5 bases left between them. In DNA, the CDR3 is TGTGCCAGCAGCCCGACGACTGAAGCTTTCTTT. Translating gives CASSPTTEAFF.

This rearrangement joins TRBV5-1 to TRBJ2-5; 7 positions match TRBD2. Per germline, CDR1 SGHRS and CDR2 YFSETQ. The CDR3 spans 15 residues. Trimming at V came to 3 bases and at J to 13 bases, leaving 18 bases not matched to a gene. CDR3 sequence (DNA): TGCGCCAGCAGCTCCAGCGGGGACTCTCTTCCCCCCCCGTACTTC. Its translation: CASSSSGDSLPPPYF.

This clone was recorded once. The CDR3 region has the DNA TGTGCCACCAGCAGAGATGGGATAGCGGGAGACACAGATACGCAGTATTTT. Translating it yields CATSRDGIAGDTDTQYF. The rearrangement links TRBV15 to TRBJ2-3; 9 nucleotides align to TRBD2. V lost 0 bases, J lost 2 bases, and 6 bases stayed unmatched. CDR3 length equals 17 residues. CDR1 is LNHNV, CDR2 YYDKDF, per germline (reference sequence).

The CDR3 region is CASSQGPIAFEQFF. The CDR3 DNA follows: TGCGCCAGCAGCCAAGGGCCCATAGCCTTTGAGCAGTTCTTC. The chain employs TRBV4-1 and TRBJ2-1, with D hard to call. Trimming pared 1 base from V and 9 bases from J, leaving 13 bases between. The CDR3 runs to 14 residues. Per the germline V gene, CDR1 is MGHRA and CDR2 is YSYEKL.

This chain joins TRBV9 and TRBJ2-2; D assignment may be TRBD1 or TRBD2 (6 bases each). Deletions cut 4 bases from V and 5 bases from J, with 18 bases between. This CDR3 spans 16 amino acids. CDR1 and CDR2 (germline): SGDLS, YYNGEE. The CDR3 region is CASSPQYLGGTGELFF. The CDR3 DNA follows: TGTGCCAGCAGCCCGCAGTACCTAGGGGGGACCGGGGAGCTGTTTTTT.

The V call is TRBV6-5, the J call TRBJ1-1; no definite D call. The CDR3 covers 13 residues. Germline CDR1 is MNHEY and CDR2 is SVGAGI. Trimming took 2 bases from V and 0 from J, leaving 4 bases between them. CDR3: CASSYSLNTEAFF. For the CDR3, the DNA is TGTGCCAGCAGTTACAGTTTGAACACTGAAGCTTTCTTT.

CDR3 sequence reads: CASSDKYTGELFF. Here the CDR3 DNA reads TGTGCCAGCAGTGATAAATACACCGGGGAGCTGTTTTTT. The gene calls are TRBV6-1 and TRBJ2-2, with unresolved D. Germline values: CDR1 MNHNS, CDR2 SASEGT. The CDR3 has 13 amino acids. The germline V and J ends were trimmed by 3 bases and 3 bases, with 5 bases remaining between them.